Listed below are T cell receptor beta chains from one sample, sequenced in a study of blood T cell repertoires in COVID-19. Sequencing used immunoSEQ multiplex PCR; TCRdb keeps in-frame clones, though not all of them. The data show under 200,000 clones, around 85% seen once. Sequencing input: PBMCs or T cells enriched from blood (not recorded which). These receptors came from a middle-aged woman with acute COVID-19. Both conserved end residues are part of each CDR3. D genes are given only for firm matches. Clone size, where shown, is once, few, many, or a class for clones that have expanded.

D,J,V,size,CDR3,DNA
NA,TRBJ1-5,TRBV27,few,CASSSSGYPSNQPQHF,TGTGCCAGCAGTTCCTCAGGATATCCTTCCAATCAGCCCCAGCATTTT
NA,TRBJ1-1,TRBV13,NA,CASSPPGQMNTEAFF,TGTGCCAGCAGCCCACCGGGACAAATGAACACTGAAGCTTTCTTT
TRBD1,TRBJ1-6,TRBV27,NA,CASSSYGTGNNSPLHF,TGTGCCAGCAGTTCTTACGGGACAGGGAACAATTCACCCCTCCACTTT
NA,TRBJ2-1,TRBV20-1,once,CSASISGNNEQFF,TGCAGTGCTAGTATTAGCGGCAACAATGAGCAGTTCTTC
NA,TRBJ2-6,TRBV5-1,few,CASSATGSGANVLTF,TGCGCCAGCAGCGCCACAGGCTCTGGGGCCAACGTCCTGACTTTC
TRBD2,TRBJ2-5,TRBV5-6,NA,CASSPQPGLAGETQYF,TGTGCCAGCAGCCCACAACCGGGACTAGCGGGAGAGACCCAGTACTTC
TRBD1,TRBJ2-3,TRBV11-3,NA,CASSSRTGGGTDTQYF,TGTGCCAGCAGCTCCCGGACAGGGGGTGGCACAGATACGCAGTATTTT
TRBD1,TRBJ1-1,TRBV7-9,NA,CASSSGGWSEAFF,TGTGCCAGCAGCTCAGGGGGTTGGTCTGAAGCTTTCTTT
NA,TRBJ1-5,TRBV19,NA,CASSIDLRGAHQPQHF,TGTGCCAGTAGTATAGATCTGCGGGGGGCTCATCAGCCCCAGCATTTT
TRBD2,TRBJ2-3,TRBV5-5,NA,CASSLPGLALTDTQYF,TGTGCCAGCAGCTTACCGGGACTAGCGCTCACAGATACGCAGTATTTT
TRBD2,TRBJ2-1,TRBV5-8,NA,CASSLAGNYNEQFF,TGTGCCAGCAGCCTAGCGGGGAACTACAATGAGCAGTTCTTC
NA,TRBJ1-2,TRBV30,few,CAWSQGQYGYTF,TGTGCCTGGAGCCAAGGACAGTATGGCTACACCTTC
NA,TRBJ1-4,TRBV5-6,NA,CASSLDSTTNEKLFF,TGTGCCAGCAGCTTGGACAGTACAACTAATGAAAAACTGTTTTTT
TRBD1,TRBJ2-3,TRBV29-1,NA,CSVEPQQGAWDTQYF,TGCAGCGTTGAACCTCAGCAGGGGGCTTGGGATACGCAGTATTTT
TRBD1,TRBJ2-1,TRBV18,few,CASSDRGNRPGAYNEQFF,TGTGCCAGCTCGGACAGGGGAAATCGTCCTGGCGCCTACAATGAGCAGTTCTTC
NA,TRBJ2-7,TRBV29-1,NA,CSVPRTMAYEQYF,TGCAGCGTGCCCCGGACTATGGCCTACGAGCAGTACTTC
TRBD2,TRBJ2-1,TRBV20-1,once,CSASKGAQAGPTYNEQFF,TGCAGTGCTAGTAAGGGCGCTCAAGCGGGACCGACCTACAATGAGCAGTTCTTC
NA,TRBJ2-7,TRBV30,NA,CAWSPAQVGEQYF,TGTGCCTGGAGCCCGGCGCAGGTAGGCGAGCAGTACTTC
NA,TRBJ2-1,TRBV10-3,NA,CAISESSRNNEQFF,TGTGCCATCAGTGAGTCGTCTAGAAACAATGAGCAGTTCTTC
TRBD1,TRBJ1-5,TRBV12-3/TRBV12-4,NA,CASSDRGNQPQHF,TGTGCCAGCAGCGACAGGGGGAATCAGCCCCAGCATTTT
NA,TRBJ1-1,TRBV6-5,NA,CASKLTDEAFF,TGTGCCAGCAAGCTGACAGATGAAGCTTTCTTT
TRBD2,TRBJ2-3,TRBV2,few,CASSEVSSGSTDTQYF,TGTGCCAGCAGTGAAGTATCTAGCGGGAGCACAGATACGCAGTATTTT
TRBD1,TRBJ1-3,TRBV7-9,NA,CASRRNRDSSGNTIYF,TGTGCCAGCAGACGGAACCGGGACAGCTCTGGAAACACCATATATTTT
TRBD1,TRBJ1-2,TRBV9,NA,CASSALPGGDYGYTF,TGTGCCAGCAGCGCCCTCCCAGGGGGCGACTATGGCTACACCTTC
TRBD1,TRBJ1-2,TRBV5-1,once,CASSSTGGYGYTF,TGCGCCAGCAGCTCGACAGGGGGCTATGGCTACACCTTC
TRBD2,TRBJ2-1,TRBV4-1,NA,CASSQDPGLAGFPSSYNEQFF,TGCGCCAGCAGCCAAGACCCCGGACTAGCGGGATTCCCTAGCTCCTACAATGAGCAGTTCTTC
TRBD1,TRBJ1-1,TRBV12-5,NA,CASGSLRTGRDTEAFF,TGTGCTAGTGGTTCCCTAAGGACAGGGCGCGACACTGAAGCTTTCTTT
TRBD2,TRBJ2-1,TRBV7-3,NA,CASSTGTRENEQFF,TGTGCCAGCAGCACCGGGACTAGAGAAAATGAGCAGTTCTTC
NA,TRBJ2-1,TRBV4-2,NA,CASSLPGIRGNEQFF,TGTGCCAGCAGCCTTCCTGGTATACGGGGGAATGAGCAGTTCTTC
TRBD2,TRBJ2-2,TRBV30,once,CAWSPNPSGRGSGELFF,TGTGCCTGGAGTCCAAACCCCTCAGGGCGCGGGAGCGGGGAGCTGTTTTTT
NA,TRBJ2-1,TRBV12-3/TRBV12-4,NA,CASLQVYNEQFF,TGTGCCAGCCTCCAGGTATACAATGAGCAGTTCTTC
NA,TRBJ2-5,TRBV7-9,NA,CASSQPLTAYQETQYF,TGTGCCAGCAGCCAACCGCTGACAGCCTACCAAGAGACCCAGTACTTC
NA,TRBJ2-3,TRBV4-1,NA,CASSYTSYSGPSTDTQYF,TGCGCCAGCAGCTACACGTCCTATAGCGGACCTAGCACAGATACGCAGTATTTT
TRBD2,TRBJ2-5,TRBV28,few,CASSFLAGGEETQYF,TGTGCCAGCAGTTTCCTAGCGGGAGGGGAAGAGACCCAGTACTTC
NA,TRBJ1-2,TRBV15,NA,CATTPTGRYGYTF,TGTGCCACCACCCCCACAGGGAGATATGGCTACACCTTC
TRBD2,TRBJ2-1,TRBV6-5,NA,CASSYGGRVGNEQFF,TGTGCCAGCAGTTATGGCGGGAGGGTCGGCAATGAGCAGTTCTTC
NA,TRBJ2-1,TRBV28,NA,CASLGGTIYNEQFF,TGTGCCAGCCTTGGCGGCACGATTTACAATGAGCAGTTCTTC
TRBD1,TRBJ2-3,TRBV9,NA,CASSPQGYSTDTQYF,TGTGCCAGCAGCCCACAGGGGTATAGCACAGATACGCAGTATTTT
NA,TRBJ1-3,TRBV5-1,once,CASSEGGRTGNTIYF,TGCGCCAGCAGTGAAGGGGGTCGGACTGGAAACACCATATATTTT
NA,TRBJ1-2,TRBV5-1,NA,CASSLGAAYGYTF,TGCGCCAGCAGCTTGGGGGCAGCTTATGGCTACACCTTC